This T cell receptor beta chain was observed in a study of regulatory and conventional T cells in RAG deficiency (dated by TCRdb to about 2017). Some background on the complete study: The study used high-throughput TCR beta sequencing to compare repertoire diversity and composition of Treg, conventional CD4+ and CD8+ T cells between RAG-deficient patients and healthy controls.

From a lookup of the germline V gene, CDR1 and CDR2 are WSHSY and SAAADI. The cysteine opens and the phenylalanine closes a CDR3 of 13 amino acids. Here the CDR3 DNA is all that survives: 39 bases in frame from base 1. The junction carries 10 bases between V and J, which are trimmed by 3 bases and 7 bases respectively. Study-wide conclusions, independent of this receptor: Compared with control T-cell subpopulations, the RAG-deficient patients had markedly lower Shannon entropy and higher Simpson indices. For some subjects, some T-cell subset analyses were not performed. Sorted CD25-high CD127-low cells from Omenn syndrome patients may represent peripherally activated cells rather than bona fide Treg cells. Unique TCR beta sequences from Treg cells were 95 to 100-fold fewer in Omenn syndrome and CID/AS patients than controls, versus approximately 9.3-fold for other subsets. All patient T-cell subsets had shorter CDR3 lengths; Omenn syndrome patients showed >85% Treg-Tconv repertoire overlap at nucleotide and amino acid level.

Regarding this clone: No antigen is known for it. No much larger clonotype is one base removed from it; base qualities were not supplied.

Libraries were prepared through the immunoSEQ multiplex PCR assay. Rearranged TCR beta chain products were amplified from the genomic DNA of sorted T-cell subsets and were then sequenced. Per the original workflow: Shannon entropy and Simpson indices were used to measure the diversity of productive TCR beta rearrangements in each repertoire. To assess clonal expansion, the frequencies of the 100 most abundant productive TCR beta clonotypes were added up as a share of total reads. The TRB repertoires were scored with a self-reactivity index built on which amino acids appear at CDR3beta positions 6 and 7. Two-way ANOVA was used for repertoire analyses, and Student t or Mann-Whitney tests were used for flow cytometric analyses. Not all clones reach the TCRdb copy of this immuneACCESS table, which keeps in-frame sequences only. Checked studies attribute under half of the gap to unresolved V genes and leave the rest unexplained. The V and J calls and the clone size are those of that table, but D and trimming were determined from the DNA. Here the sample has fewer than 35,000 clones; 75% to 90% occur a single time. In total, the top ten clones hold roughly an eighth of the sample.

About 8 healthy control donors were used as the comparison group for repertoire analyses. CD8+ T cells lacking CD4 were purified from blood before genomic DNA extraction. The data also belong to a second study, concerning regulatory T cells. The second study also describes: The multiplex PCR relied on 52 forward TRBV primers and 13 reverse TRBJ primers, and amplification bias was corrected through assay-based and computational methods. Repertoires from patients had restricted unique TRB V-J pairs and skewed V and J gene usage, with the strongest effect in regulatory T cells. T-cell receptor beta repertoires of sorted regulatory, conventional CD4+ and CD8+ T cells were compared between CD3G-deficient patients and healthy controls. Peripheral blood mononuclear cells were isolated by Ficoll density separation. A FACSAria cell sorter was used to isolate CD3+ CD8+ CD4- T cells. Rearranged TRB loci were amplified from genomic DNA by multiplex PCR within the immunoSEQ assay. An Illumina HiSeq platform was used to sequence the TRB amplicons. Custom algorithms error-filtered the raw sequences and aligned the raw sequences to reference gene sequences, after which the immunoSEQ online tools were used for analysis. Productive and nonproductive TRB rearrangement frequencies were evaluated among both unique and total sequences. Group comparisons used t tests, Mann-Whitney tests or two-way ANOVA run in Prism software.

Material for sequencing was CD8+ T cells sorted from blood. The clonotype comes from a human donor in good health. The rearrangement joined TRBV10-2 to TRBJ2-1, with the identity of the D gene unclear. CDR3 region: CASSDKTNNEQFF. The nucleotide sequence reads TGCGCCAGCAGTGACAAGACCAATAATGAGCAGTTCTTC.